This passage covers 7 T cell receptor beta chains from one sample sequenced in a study of T cells in Graves' hyperthyroidism and ophthalmopathy. Template material for amplifying TCR beta CDR3 regions consisted of RNA transcripts. TCR CDR3 regions were first amplified by RT-PCR with HTBI primers. MiXCR, applied by TCRdb to the multiplex PCR reads, yields one record per CDR3 protein. Found here are approximately 480,000 distinct CDR3 sequences, 20% to 25% of them singletons; the top ten hold about 30%. The sample comprised blood. Receptor source: a man aged 18 to 35 with Graves' hyperthyroidism.

This clonotype was picked up many times. The V gene is TRBV27, the J gene TRBJ1-5; 8 nucleotides line up with TRBD1. This CDR3 is built from 15 residues. Germline CDR1 reads MNHEY; CDR2 reads SMNVEV (reference sequence). Trimming took 7 bases from V and 7 from J; bases not matched to a gene: 12. CDR3 residues: CASTPGGRTGQPQHF. CDR3 coding DNA: TGTGCCAGCACGCCCGGAGGGAGGACAGGGCAGCCCCAGCATTTT.

The chain uses TRBV30 and TRBJ2-3, with no clear D. Between the trimmed V and J ends, which lost 2 bases and 2 bases, there was a span of 8 bases. The CDR3 is 13 amino acids. The germline CDR1 and CDR2 sequences are GTSNPN and SVGIG (reference sequence). CDR3 loop: CAWSIRDTDTQYF. The DNA of the CDR3 is TGTGCCTGGAGTATCAGAGACACAGATACGCAGTATTTT.

This clonotype has at least ten counts. V usage is TRBV12-3 or TRBV12-4 and J usage is TRBJ2-5; D possibly corresponds to TRBD2 (5 bases). CDR3 length equals 14 residues. The V and J ends lost 7 bases and 4 bases respectively, with 16 bases between them. In nucleotides, the CDR3 is TGTGCCAGCACCCCGAGTTCCCGGGGAGAGACCCAGTACTTC. As protein: CASTPSSRGETQYF.

This clonotype was seen ten or more times. The V call is TRBV6-2 or TRBV6-3, the J call TRBJ2-2; 8 positions match TRBD1. Per germline, CDR1 MNHEY and CDR2 SVGEGT. Trimming cost V 3 bases and J 4 bases; bases outside gene matches: 13. This CDR3 spans 18 amino acids. Here the CDR3 DNA reads TGTGCCAGCAGTTATGAGGAAGCGCGGACAGGGCTCACCGGGGAGCTGTTTTTT. Protein sequence: CASSYEEARTGLTGELFF.

This clonotype has at least ten counts. This sequence joins TRBV4-1 and TRBJ2-7; 10 nucleotides agree with TRBD1. From germline, CDR1 is MGHRA and CDR2 YSYEKL. The V segment lost 6 bases and the J segment 1 base; nucleotides outside the gene matches: 9. CDR3 length: 16 amino acids. The CDR3 here is CASRQTRQGASYEQYF. CDR3 coding DNA: TGCGCCAGCAGACAGACTCGACAGGGGGCTTCCTACGAGCAGTACTTC.

This chain uses TRBV12-3 or TRBV12-4 with TRBJ1-5; D remains unclear. There are 14 residues in the CDR3. Trimming pared 6 bases from V and 3 bases from J, leaving 12 bases between. CDR3: CASSPAQFNQPQHF. CDR3 DNA: TGTGCCAGCAGCCCTGCTCAGTTCAATCAGCCCCAGCATTTT.

The chain is built from TRBV28 and TRBJ1-5, with 7 bases aligning to TRBD1. Germline V gene lookup returns CDR1 MDHEN and CDR2 SYDVKM. The CDR3 loop spans 15 amino acids. Unmatched junction bases numbered 9, after V lost 2 bases and J lost 8 bases. The CDR3 DNA reads as TGTGCCAGCAGTTTAGCGGACAGGTCAATCAAGCCCCAGCATTTT. Residues: CASSLADRSIKPQHF.